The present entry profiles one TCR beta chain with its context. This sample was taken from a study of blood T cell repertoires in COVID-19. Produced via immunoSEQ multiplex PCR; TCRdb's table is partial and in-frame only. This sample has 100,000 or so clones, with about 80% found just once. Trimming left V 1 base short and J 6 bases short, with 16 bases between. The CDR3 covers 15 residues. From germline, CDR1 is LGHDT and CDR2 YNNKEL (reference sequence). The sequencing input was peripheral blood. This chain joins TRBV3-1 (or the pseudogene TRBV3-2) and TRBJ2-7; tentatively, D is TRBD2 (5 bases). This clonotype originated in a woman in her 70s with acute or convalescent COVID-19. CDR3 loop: CASSQGHKGVGEQYF. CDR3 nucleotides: TGTGCCAGCAGCCAAGGACACAAGGGAGTAGGCGAGCAGTACTTC.